This T cell receptor beta chain was observed in a study of blood T cell repertoires in COVID-19. This clone occurred once. TCRdb keeps only in-frame clones here, not all; method: immunoSEQ multiplex PCR. The table records tens of thousands of clones, more than 70% of them present only once. This CDR3 is 13 amino acids long. The germline V gene encodes CDR1 SGHRS and CDR2 YFSETQ. V lost 0 bases, J lost 6 bases, and 7 bases lay in between. Sample: peripheral blood. The receptor's source is a woman between 35 and 50 years old with active or convalescent COVID-19. The chain carries TRBV5-1 and TRBJ2-1, with a weak D call TRBD1 (5 bases). CDR3 sequence: CASSLDRRNEQFF. CDR3 DNA: TGCGCCAGCAGCTTGGACAGGCGCAATGAGCAGTTCTTC.